This is a list of T cell receptor beta chains from one sample in a study of CDR3 diversity in severe acne. TCRdb reprocessed the PCR reads via MiXCR and lists one record per CDR3 protein. In the table there are more than 80,000 distinct CDR3 sequences, 45% to 50% of which are singletons. The specimen was blood. The receptor source for this set is a male donor with severe acne vulgaris. CDR3s leave out the opening cysteine and the closing phenylalanine or tryptophan. Each record gives: J gene, CDR3 length, V gene, CDR3 protein.

J gene: TRBJ1-1; CDR3 length: 16; V gene: TRBV7-2; CDR3 protein: ASSPRGTDPVVGTEAF
J gene: TRBJ2-7; CDR3 length: 13; V gene: TRBV15; CDR3 protein: ATSSTGTGYYEQY
J gene: TRBJ2-7; CDR3 length: 15; V gene: TRBV10-3; CDR3 protein: AISYPGLAGVGYEQY
J gene: TRBJ1-2; CDR3 length: 10; V gene: TRBV6-6; CDR3 protein: ASSYKKWGYT
J gene: TRBJ2-3; CDR3 length: 13; V gene: TRBV9; CDR3 protein: ASSPGGTVTDTQY
J gene: TRBJ2-1; CDR3 length: 10; V gene: TRBV20-1; CDR3 protein: SASGRQDEQF
J gene: TRBJ1-4; CDR3 length: 13; V gene: TRBV7-9; CDR3 protein: ASSLTGDTNEKLF
J gene: TRBJ2-1; CDR3 length: 12; V gene: TRBV30; CDR3 protein: AWSVLSGADDQF
J gene: TRBJ1-5; CDR3 length: 12; V gene: TRBV15; CDR3 protein: ATSSSYRNQPQH
J gene: TRBJ2-2; CDR3 length: 14; V gene: TRBV10-3; CDR3 protein: AISSDSFANTGELF
J gene: TRBJ1-2; CDR3 length: 12; V gene: TRBV29-1; CDR3 protein: SVAGDGPDYGYT
J gene: TRBJ2-3; CDR3 length: 12; V gene: TRBV19; CDR3 protein: ASSIVGPGGEEY
J gene: TRBJ1-2; CDR3 length: 9; V gene: TRBV9; CDR3 protein: ASSVAVNEE
J gene: TRBJ2-2; CDR3 length: 14; V gene: TRBV12-3/TRBV12-4; CDR3 protein: ATITRYATNAGELF
J gene: TRBJ2-3; CDR3 length: 13; V gene: TRBV7-6; CDR3 protein: ASSSPGTSTDTQY
J gene: TRBJ1-2; CDR3 length: 12; V gene: TRBV25-1; CDR3 protein: ASSEFRPEGGYT
J gene: TRBJ2-7; CDR3 length: 12; V gene: TRBV20-1; CDR3 protein: SAPPPGGSDEQY
J gene: TRBJ2-1; CDR3 length: 14; V gene: TRBV20-1; CDR3 protein: SARGASGREVDEQF
J gene: TRBJ1-4; CDR3 length: 13; V gene: TRBV5-6; CDR3 protein: ASSVVGQENEKLF
J gene: TRBJ2-7; CDR3 length: 13; V gene: TRBV4-1; CDR3 protein: ASSRNRDSTYEQY
J gene: TRBJ2-1; CDR3 length: 13; V gene: TRBV5-1; CDR3 protein: ASSGRLSSYNEQF
J gene: TRBJ1-2; CDR3 length: 11; V gene: TRBV19; CDR3 protein: ASSIGQADGYT
J gene: TRBJ1-3; CDR3 length: 13; V gene: TRBV11-1; CDR3 protein: ASSERQGSGNTIH
J gene: TRBJ2-7; CDR3 length: 12; V gene: TRBV5-1; CDR3 protein: ASSTTGQPDEQY
J gene: TRBJ1-3; CDR3 length: 10; V gene: TRBV29-1; CDR3 protein: SVGDSRNTIY
J gene: TRBJ2-7; CDR3 length: 12; V gene: TRBV9; CDR3 protein: ASSLGGASYEQY
J gene: TRBJ1-5; CDR3 length: 12; V gene: TRBV20-1; CDR3 protein: SASQGFSNQPQH
J gene: TRBJ2-5; CDR3 length: 11; V gene: TRBV25-1; CDR3 protein: ASSDGQGETQY
J gene: TRBJ2-1; CDR3 length: 11; V gene: TRBV19; CDR3 protein: ASSISPGGEEV
J gene: TRBJ1-4; CDR3 length: 12; V gene: TRBV20-1; CDR3 protein: SAREGRGREKLF
J gene: TRBJ1-1; CDR3 length: 14; V gene: TRBV29-1; CDR3 protein: SVEDRGRILNTEAF
J gene: TRBJ2-3; CDR3 length: 13; V gene: TRBV28; CDR3 protein: ASSFSGTASLTQY
J gene: TRBJ2-5; CDR3 length: 11; V gene: TRBV2; CDR3 protein: ARLDAPQETQY
J gene: TRBJ2-1; CDR3 length: 13; V gene: TRBV20-1; CDR3 protein: SASAGGGAYNEQF
J gene: TRBJ2-1; CDR3 length: 14; V gene: TRBV5-5; CDR3 protein: ASSLLRSSGTHEQF
J gene: TRBJ1-4; CDR3 length: 13; V gene: TRBV5-1; CDR3 protein: ASSSDGGLKEKLF
J gene: TRBJ2-7; CDR3 length: 10; V gene: TRBV12-5; CDR3 protein: ASAMTPYEQY
J gene: TRBJ2-5; CDR3 length: 16; V gene: TRBV20-1; CDR3 protein: SATKGTSGRLVQETQY
J gene: TRBJ1-2; CDR3 length: 15; V gene: TRBV2; CDR3 protein: ASRALPGATQDYGYT
J gene: TRBJ2-6; CDR3 length: 14; V gene: TRBV19; CDR3 protein: ASSPPTYSGANVLT
J gene: TRBJ1-2; CDR3 length: 9; V gene: TRBV7-9; CDR3 protein: ASSSPPGYT
J gene: TRBJ2-2; CDR3 length: 14; V gene: TRBV24-1; CDR3 protein: ATSDFTGVNTGGLF
J gene: TRBJ2-1; CDR3 length: 17; V gene: TRBV5-1; CDR3 protein: ASSPRGRSGSSSYNEQF
J gene: TRBJ2-6; CDR3 length: 14; V gene: TRBV15; CDR3 protein: ATSRAQVTWANVLT
J gene: TRBJ2-1; CDR3 length: 18; V gene: TRBV24-1; CDR3 protein: ATSDFCASSRTQDYNEQF
J gene: TRBJ2-2; CDR3 length: 11; V gene: TRBV20-1; CDR3 protein: SARGGRTGELF
J gene: TRBJ1-5; CDR3 length: 12; V gene: TRBV2; CDR3 protein: ASSRQGVNQPQH
J gene: TRBJ2-2; CDR3 length: 11; V gene: TRBV20-1; CDR3 protein: SASTVDDGELF
J gene: TRBJ2-6; CDR3 length: 16; V gene: TRBV5-4; CDR3 protein: ASSPQGRVLSGANVLT
J gene: TRBJ2-3; CDR3 length: 15; V gene: TRBV11-2; CDR3 protein: ASSLTGTGGGTDTQY
J gene: TRBJ2-7; CDR3 length: 14; V gene: TRBV28; CDR3 protein: ASSTQGGAPSYEQY
J gene: TRBJ1-4; CDR3 length: 13; V gene: TRBV6-5; CDR3 protein: ASSPPTKRDEKLL
J gene: TRBJ2-7; CDR3 length: 12; V gene: TRBV7-3; CDR3 protein: ASSTNSGTYEQY
J gene: TRBJ2-2; CDR3 length: 9; V gene: TRBV20-1; CDR3 protein: SARLDGELF
J gene: TRBJ2-5; CDR3 length: 12; V gene: TRBV15; CDR3 protein: ATSRDPGAETQY
J gene: TRBJ1-2; CDR3 length: 13; V gene: TRBV11-1; CDR3 protein: ASSLGTGLNYGYT
J gene: TRBJ1-6; CDR3 length: 13; V gene: TRBV7-9; CDR3 protein: ASSPGSSYNSPLH
J gene: TRBJ1-6; CDR3 length: 11; V gene: TRBV6-4; CDR3 protein: ASRDRDDSRLH
J gene: TRBJ2-5; CDR3 length: 13; V gene: TRBV29-1; CDR3 protein: SVEAPTPGRETQY